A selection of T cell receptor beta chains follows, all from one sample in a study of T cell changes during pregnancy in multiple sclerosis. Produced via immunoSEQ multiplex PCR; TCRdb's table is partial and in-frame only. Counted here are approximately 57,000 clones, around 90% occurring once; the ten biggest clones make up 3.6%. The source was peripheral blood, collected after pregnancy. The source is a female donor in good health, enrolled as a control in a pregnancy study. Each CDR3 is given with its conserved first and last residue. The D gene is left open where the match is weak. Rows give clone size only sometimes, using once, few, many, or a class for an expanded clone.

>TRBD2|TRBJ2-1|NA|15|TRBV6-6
CASSYSRPGGDEQFF
TGTGCCAGCAGTTACTCAAGGCCGGGAGGGGATGAGCAGTTCTTC
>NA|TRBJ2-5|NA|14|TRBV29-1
CSVDNRANQETQYF
TGCAGCGTTGATAACAGGGCGAACCAAGAGACCCAGTACTTC
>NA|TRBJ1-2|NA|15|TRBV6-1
CASSEDSNPLYGYTF
TGTGCCAGCAGTGAAGACAGCAACCCTCTCTATGGCTACACCTTC
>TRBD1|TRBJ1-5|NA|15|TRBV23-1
CAEVYRGSPNQPQHF
TGCGCCGAGGTTTACAGGGGATCCCCCAATCAGCCCCAGCATTTT
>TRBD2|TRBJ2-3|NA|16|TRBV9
CASSVWTSGSTDTQYF
TGTGCCAGCAGCGTATGGACTAGCGGGAGCACAGATACGCAGTATTTT
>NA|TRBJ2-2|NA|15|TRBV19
CASSMHQADTGELFF
TGTGCCAGTAGTATGCATCAGGCCGACACCGGGGAGCTGTTTTTT
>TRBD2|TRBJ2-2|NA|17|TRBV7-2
CASSLTSTSGGAGELFF
TGTGCCAGCAGCTTAACAAGTACTAGCGGGGGGGCCGGGGAGCTGTTTTTT
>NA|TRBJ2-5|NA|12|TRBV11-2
CASRGSGETQYF
TGTGCCAGCCGGGGGAGCGGGGAGACCCAGTACTTC
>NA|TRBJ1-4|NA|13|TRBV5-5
CASSLEPGEKLFF
TGTGCCAGCAGCTTGGAGCCTGGTGAAAAACTGTTTTTT
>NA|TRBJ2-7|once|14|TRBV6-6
CASSSSGFSYEQYF
TGTGCCAGCAGTTCCAGCGGGTTTTCCTACGAGCAGTACTTC
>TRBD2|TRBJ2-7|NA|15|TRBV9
CASSPRGGVPLEQYF
TGTGCCAGCAGCCCCCGCGGGGGGGTCCCCCTCGAGCAGTACTTC
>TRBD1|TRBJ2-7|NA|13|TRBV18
CASSLRDSSYEYF
TGTGCCAGCTCACTCCGGGACAGCTCTTACGAGTACTTC
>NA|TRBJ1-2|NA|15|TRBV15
CATSRDLYSPGGYTF
TGTGCCACCAGCAGAGATCTATACAGCCCAGGTGGCTACACCTTC
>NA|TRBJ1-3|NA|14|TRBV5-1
CASSLGTSGNTIYF
TGCGCCAGCAGCTTGGGGACATCTGGAAACACCATATATTTT
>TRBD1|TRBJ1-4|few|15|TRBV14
CASSQATGGNEKLFF
TGTGCCAGCAGCCAAGCAACAGGGGGTAATGAAAAACTGTTTTTT
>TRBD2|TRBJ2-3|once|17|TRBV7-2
CASSSRTSGASTDTQYF
TGTGCCAGCAGCTCACGGACTAGCGGAGCTAGCACAGATACGCAGTATTTT